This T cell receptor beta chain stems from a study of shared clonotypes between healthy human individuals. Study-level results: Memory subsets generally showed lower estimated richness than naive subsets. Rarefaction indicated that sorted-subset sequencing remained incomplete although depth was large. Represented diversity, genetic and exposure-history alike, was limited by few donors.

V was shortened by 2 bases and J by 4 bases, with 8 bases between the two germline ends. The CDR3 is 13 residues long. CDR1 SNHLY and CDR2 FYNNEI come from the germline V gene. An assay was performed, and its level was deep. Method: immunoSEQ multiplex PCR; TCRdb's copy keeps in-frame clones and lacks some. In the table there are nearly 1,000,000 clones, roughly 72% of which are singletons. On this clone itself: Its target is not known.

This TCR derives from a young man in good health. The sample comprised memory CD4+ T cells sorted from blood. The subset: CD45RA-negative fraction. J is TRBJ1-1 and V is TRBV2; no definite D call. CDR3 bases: TGTGCCAGCAGTGAAATGGAGGGCACTGAAGCTTTCTTT. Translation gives CASSEMEGTEAFF.